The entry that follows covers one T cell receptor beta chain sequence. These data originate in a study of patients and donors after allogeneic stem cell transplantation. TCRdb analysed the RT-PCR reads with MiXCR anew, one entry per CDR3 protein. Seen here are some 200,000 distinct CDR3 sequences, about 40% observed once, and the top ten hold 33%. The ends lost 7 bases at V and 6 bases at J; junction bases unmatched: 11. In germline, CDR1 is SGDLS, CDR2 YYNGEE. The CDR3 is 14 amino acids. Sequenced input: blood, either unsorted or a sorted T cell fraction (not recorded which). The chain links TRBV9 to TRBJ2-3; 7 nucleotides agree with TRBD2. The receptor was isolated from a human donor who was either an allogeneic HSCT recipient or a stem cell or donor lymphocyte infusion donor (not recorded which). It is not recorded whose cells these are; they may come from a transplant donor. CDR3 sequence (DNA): TGTGCCAGCCAGACTAGCAGCCCTTTGGATACGCAGTATTTT. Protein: CASQTSSPLDTQYF.